These 2 T cell receptor beta chains came from one sample sequenced in a study of breast tumors, draining lymph nodes, adjacent tissues. TCRdb reprocessed the multiplex PCR reads with MiXCR, giving one entry per CDR3 protein. Of about 63,000 distinct CDR3 sequences detected, around 60% appear once; the ten largest clones hold approximately 19%. Source material: breast tumor tissue. The receptors originated from a female donor with breast cancer. Some clones in this sample may be carry-over from other donors' samples.

At least ten counts were recorded for this clonotype. The chain recombines TRBV18 with TRBJ1-4, with D perhaps TRBD1 (5 bases). CDR1 and CDR2 (germline): KGHSH, LQKENI. The CDR3 contains 15 residues. The ends were cut back, 0 bases at V and 7 bases at J, with 12 bases in the middle. The DNA of the CDR3 is TGTGCCAGCTCACCACCCGGGGCCCGGGGTGAAAAACTGTTTTTT. As protein: CASSPPGARGEKLFF. Combining the CDR3 with reference TRBV18 and TRBJ1-4 gives the whole variable domain NAGVMQNPRHLVRRRGQEARLRCSPMKGHSHVYWYRQLPEEGLKFMVYLQKENIIDESGMPKERFSAEFPKEGPSILRIQQVVRGDSAAYFCASSPPGARGEKLFFGSGTQLSVL.

This clonotype was detected ten times or more. The chain combines TRBV30 with TRBJ2-3; TRBD2 matches 9 bases. CDR3 length: 16 amino acids. Losses at the gene ends were 5 bases for V and 2 bases for J; bases not matched to a gene: 11. Germline values: CDR1 GTSNPN, CDR2 SVGIG (reference sequence). The chain's CDR3 is CAWSSGVAGDTDTQYF. The CDR3 coding sequence is TGTGCCTGGTCATCTGGAGTAGCGGGGGACACAGATACGCAGTATTTT.